This T cell receptor (beta chain) was captured in a study of T cell responses to AZD1222 COVID-19 vaccine. Measured with immunoSEQ multiplex PCR; TCRdb has only the in-frame clones, and not every one. The repertoire holds some 92,000 clones, with 91% as singletons. General study results and limits: Compared with day 0, the breadth and depth of the Spike-specific TCR repertoire rose significantly after two doses of AZD1222. White British people made up most donors, females outnumbered males, and clonal diversity was possibly underestimated.

CDR3 length: 15 residues. V was cut by 1 base and J by 2 bases, with 8 bases left in between. Germline V gene lookup returns CDR1 SGHTA and CDR2 FQGNSA. Regarding this clone: What it binds is unknown.

The chain is built from TRBV7-2 and TRBJ2-2; no reliable D call. This clonotype originated in an adult in good health. The sequencing used peripheral blood, collected on day 0 of AZD1222 vaccination. CDR3 protein: CASSLGARNTGELFF. The CDR3 DNA reads as TGTGCCAGCAGCTTAGGGGCTAGAAACACCGGGGAGCTGTTTTTT.